These 26 T cell receptor beta chains were all obtained from the same sample, sequenced in a study of cytomegalovirus exposure and HLA in healthy donors. PCR was performed using 60 Vbeta and 13 Jbeta primers. Libraries were prepared by immunoSEQ multiplex PCR; TCRdb keeps only in-frame clonotypes and omits some of them. The sample includes 150,000 to 200,000 clones, approximately 80% of them seen just once. Sequencing used PBMCs. Source of these receptors: a woman in her forties or fifties in good health and CMV-seronegative.

This clone was counted a few times. The V and J genes are TRBV30 and TRBJ1-3; the D is unclear. The V and J ends lost 0 bases and 0 bases respectively, with 9 bases between them. CDR3 size: 15 residues. Germline CDR1 and CDR2: GTSNPN and SVGIG (reference sequence). This CDR3 is CAWSVTPDSGNTIYF. In DNA form, the CDR3 reads TGTGCCTGGAGTGTCACACCAGACTCTGGAAACACCATATATTTT.

The chain uses TRBV5-6 and TRBJ2-5, with 12 bases matching TRBD1. Judging by the DNA end, TRBJ2-7 fits better; the J call may be wrong. The CDR3 totals 16 residues. Germline V lookup: CDR1 SGHDT, CDR2 YYEEEE. The CDR3: CASSLLPGQGAVEQYF. The DNA for the CDR3 is TGTGCCAGCAGCTTACTACCGGGACAGGGGGCCGTCGAGCAGTACTTC.

The chain joins TRBV11-2 to TRBJ1-1; maybe TRBD1 (6 bases). The CDR3 runs to 15 residues. Trimming took off 5 bases at V and 1 base at J, with 14 bases between the two ends. CDR1 SGHAT and CDR2 FQNNGV come from the germline V gene. The CDR3 nucleotides read TGTGCCAGCAGCCTCTACAGGGCTTGGAACACTGAAGCTTTCTTT. Its protein product is CASSLYRAWNTEAFF.

The chain employs TRBV4-3 and TRBJ2-7, with 9 nucleotides matching TRBD2. V shed 4 bases and J 4 bases; nucleotides not matched to a gene: 8. The germline gives CDR1 LGHNA, CDR2 YSLEER. The CDR3 runs 15 residues. The CDR3 bases are TGCGCCAGCAGCCGCGGGCTAGCGGGAACTTACGAGCAGTACTTC. Translating gives CASSRGLAGTYEQYF.

The chain uses TRBV18 and TRBJ1-2; 9 bases align to TRBD1. J was trimmed by 6 bases and V by 3 bases; bases with no gene match: 8. Germline CDR1 KGHSH, CDR2 LQKENI. This CDR3 is 15 amino acids long. CDR3 sequence reads: CASSPNYRGPDGYTF. CDR3 in DNA: TGTGCCAGCTCACCTAACTACAGGGGGCCTGATGGCTACACCTTC.

The table lists this clone with a count of one. This sequence joins TRBV2 and TRBJ2-6; perhaps TRBD2 as D (6 bases). The ends were cut back, 11 bases at V and 0 bases at J, with 17 bases in the middle. Germline CDR1 SNHLY, CDR2 FYNNEI. The CDR3 contains 16 residues. The CDR3, as DNA: TGTGCCGGGGGGTCGGCTTGGGGCTCTGGGGCCAACGTCCTGACTTTC. Protein: CAGGSAWGSGANVLTF.

This clone was found a few times. V usage is TRBV4-1 and J usage is TRBJ2-1; tentatively, D is TRBD2 (6 bases). Germline V gives CDR1 MGHRA, CDR2 YSYEKL. The CDR3 is made up of 16 amino acids. The V gene lost 0 bases and the J gene lost 0 bases, with 9 bases spanning the gap. The CDR3 here is CASSQDVGSSYNEQFF. The CDR3, as DNA: TGCGCCAGCAGCCAAGATGTCGGGAGCTCCTACAATGAGCAGTTCTTC.

The chain combines TRBV6-6 with TRBJ2-1, with 11 positions matching TRBD2. The V gene's germline CDR1 is MNHNY and CDR2 SVGAGI (reference sequence). The J segment lost 2 bases and the V segment lost 6 bases, leaving 3 bases of the junction unmatched. CDR3 length: 15 amino acids. The CDR3 DNA reads TGTGCCAGCAGAGATAGCGGGGGGGCCTACAATGAGCAGTTCTTC. Encoded protein: CASRDSGGAYNEQFF.

This clone was recorded only once. V is TRBV5-1 and J is TRBJ2-3, with 7 bases that match TRBD2. V lost 4 bases and J lost 2; bases outside the gene matches: 10. Germline lookup yields CDR1 SGHRS and CDR2 YFSETQ. This CDR3 comprises 16 residues. DNA of the CDR3: TGCGCCAGCAGCCGGGGGGTAGCCCACGCCACAGATACGCAGTATTTT. Protein sequence: CASSRGVAHATDTQYF.

The CDR3: CASSQTGVTYTF. CDR3 nucleotides: TGTGCCAGCAGCCAGACCGGGGTAACCTACACCTTC. The chain links TRBV7-9 to TRBJ1-2; D gene uncertain. Trimming removed 5 bases from V and 10 bases from J, with 14 bases in between. The CDR3 sequence is 12 residues long. Germline V gene sequence: CDR1 SEHNR, CDR2 FQNEAQ (reference sequence). The variable domain in full, completed from reference TRBV7-9 and TRBJ1-2, reads DTGVSQNPRHKITKRGQNVTFRCDPISEHNRLYWYRQTLGQGPEFLTYFQNEAQLEKSRLLSDRFSAERPKGSFSTLEIQRTEQGDSAMYLCASSQTGVTYTFGSGTRLTVV.

This rearrangement joins TRBV2 to TRBJ1-4, with TRBD1 matching 9 bases. CDR1 is SNHLY and CDR2 is FYNNEI in the germline V gene. The CDR3 runs to 15 residues. Losses at the gene ends were 7 bases for V and 10 bases for J; bases not matched to a gene: 13. CDR3 in amino acids: CASIRSGQGIGKLFF. CDR3 nucleotides: TGTGCCAGCATCCGCAGTGGACAGGGGATCGGAAAACTGTTTTTT.

DNA of the CDR3: TGTGCCAGCAGCTTACCAGGGGGCGGGTTCTATGGCTACACCTTC. Translation: CASSLPGGGFYGYTF. The chain carries TRBV5-6 and TRBJ1-2, with TRBD1 matching over 8 bases. J lost 4 bases, V lost 2 bases, and 7 bases had no gene match. Germline-derived CDR1 and CDR2 are SGHDT and YYEEEE. This CDR3 has 15 residues.

V gene TRBV27 combines with J gene TRBJ1-6; D is ambiguous. CDR3 length equals 15 residues. The V end lost 6 bases, the J end lost 0 bases, and 9 bases lay between the germline ends. CDR1 is MNHEY and CDR2 is SMNVEV in the germline V gene (reference sequence). CDR3 loop: CASRYTDSYNSPLHF. DNA for the CDR3: TGTGCCAGCAGATATACAGACTCCTATAATTCACCCCTCCACTTT.

J is TRBJ1-1 and V is TRBV6-5; 7 nucleotides agree with TRBD1. The junction had 7 bases not matched to a gene; V was cut back by 5 bases and J by 4 bases. Germline CDR1 MNHEY, CDR2 SVGAGI. This CDR3 comprises 14 residues. CDR3 bases: TGTGCCAGCAGTCGGGACAGAGAAAGCACTGAAGCTTTCTTT. Translating it yields CASSRDRESTEAFF.

In this sample, this clone turned up once. The rearrangement joins TRBV28 to TRBJ1-6; no reliable D call. The V end was cut by 5 bases, the J end by 7 bases, with 15 bases between. In germline, CDR1 is MDHEN, CDR2 SYDVKM. The CDR3 runs to 15 residues. CDR3 in amino acids: CASSPTRPGNSPLHF. In DNA, the CDR3 is TGTGCCAGCAGTCCTACTCGACCCGGGAATTCACCCCTCCACTTT.

The CDR3, as DNA: TGTGCCACCACCCCGGACAGGGGAATTGCTGAAGCTTTCTTT. As protein: CATTPDRGIAEAFF. The chain couples TRBV28 to TRBJ1-1; 9 nucleotides match TRBD1. V gave up 10 bases and J gave up 6 bases; unmatched junction bases: 12. The CDR3 consists of 14 residues. Germline assignment: CDR1 MDHEN and CDR2 SYDVKM.

The chain links TRBV5-1 to TRBJ2-3; the match to TRBD1 covers 8 bases. The CDR3 has 17 amino acids. The trim removed 1 base at V and 0 bases at J, leaving 7 bases unmatched. Germline V gene data show CDR1 as SGHRS and CDR2 as YFSETQ. For the CDR3, the DNA is TGCGCCAGCAGCTTGCCCGGACAGGGTTATAGCACAGATACGCAGTATTTT. Amino acid sequence: CASSLPGQGYSTDTQYF.

The V call is TRBV4-2, the J call TRBJ1-5; D remains unclear. The germline CDR1 and CDR2 sequences are LGHNA and YNFKEQ. CDR3 size: 15 residues. V was cut by 0 bases and J by 0 bases, with 6 bases left in between. CDR3 loop: CASSQDLYSNQPQHF. CDR3 DNA sequence: TGTGCCAGCAGCCAAGATCTTTATAGCAATCAGCCCCAGCATTTT.

The chain recombines TRBV27 with TRBJ1-5; a possible D gene is TRBD1 (5 bases). Between the trimmed V and J ends, which lost 2 bases and 8 bases, there was a span of 10 bases. This CDR3 region has 13 residues. Germline assignment: CDR1 MNHEY and CDR2 SMNVEV (reference sequence). The CDR3 DNA is TGTGCCAGCAGTTTAACGGGGGATAAGCCCCAGCATTTT. Protein product: CASSLTGDKPQHF.

This CDR3 reads CASSESGRDNQPQHF. The CDR3, as DNA: TGCGCCAGCAGTGAGTCAGGTCGGGACAATCAGCCCCAGCATTTT. The gene calls are TRBV10-1 and TRBJ1-5; D is undetermined. Trimming shortened V by 0 bases and J by 3 bases, and 9 bases separated the two germline ends. CDR1 WNHNN and CDR2 SYGVQD come from the germline V gene (reference sequence). The CDR3 sequence is 15 residues long.

This chain uses TRBV7-9 with TRBJ2-3; 14 bases line up with TRBD2. Trimming removed 7 bases from V and 5 bases from J; junction bases left unmatched: 8. The CDR3 contains 16 residues. The V gene's germline CDR1 is SEHNR and CDR2 FQNEAQ (reference sequence). As DNA, the CDR3 is TGTGCCAGCACCACGACTAGCGGGGGGGCTTTAGATACGCAGTATTTT. Protein: CASTTTSGGALDTQYF.

The sample holds a few counts of this clone. The gene calls are TRBV5-1 and TRBJ1-1; unclear D gene. This CDR3 spans 13 amino acids. CDR1 and CDR2 (germline): SGHRS, YFSETQ. With 0 bases removed from V and 3 bases from J, the gap between germline ends came to 6 bases. CDR3 sequence (DNA): TGCGCCAGCAGCTTGGGCCCGGACACTGAAGCTTTCTTT. Translating it yields CASSLGPDTEAFF.

The rearrangement links TRBV2 to TRBJ1-6; D might be TRBD1 (6 bases). Germline V lookup: CDR1 SNHLY, CDR2 FYNNEI. With 6 bases removed from V and 6 bases from J, the gap between germline ends came to 12 bases. There are 14 residues in the CDR3. The CDR3 region is CASSVDRSNSPLHF. The CDR3 region has the DNA TGTGCCAGCAGCGTAGACAGGAGTAATTCACCCCTCCACTTT. Full variable domain (rest looked up from reference TRBV2 and TRBJ1-6): EPEVTQTPSHQVTQMGQEVILRCVPISNHLYFYWYRQILGQKVEFLVSFYNNEISEKSEIFDDQFSVERPDGSNFTLKIRSTKLEDSAMYFCASSVDRSNSPLHFGNGTRLTVT.

The genes are TRBV23-1 and TRBJ2-1; D may be TRBD1 (5 bases). TRBV23-1 is placed among ORFs of uncertain function. Trimming cost V 7 bases and J 5 bases, with 15 bases left between them. The CDR3 covers 14 residues. The CDR3, as DNA: TGCGCCAGCAAAGGCAGGGCGCGAGACAATGAGCAGTTCTTC. It yields the protein CASKGRARDNEQFF.

V gene TRBV5-1 combines with J gene TRBJ2-3; 14 bases are a match to TRBD2. Unmatched junction bases numbered 8, after V lost 6 bases and J lost 5 bases. This CDR3 region has 16 residues. Germline CDR1 is SGHRS and CDR2 is YFSETQ. The CDR3, as DNA: TGCGCCAGCACCACCGGGACTAGCGGGAGTGGAGATACGCAGTATTTT. Translation: CASTTGTSGSGDTQYF.

This clone came up a few times. This chain connects TRBV10-1 to TRBJ1-1; tentatively, D is TRBD1 (6 bases). Germline V gene data show CDR1 as WNHNN and CDR2 as SYGVQD (reference sequence). CDR3 size: 13 residues. Trimming removed 9 bases from V and 2 bases from J, with 13 bases in between. The CDR3 DNA reads TGCGCCAGTACGGACAGAGTAAACACTGAAGCTTTCTTT. This gives the protein CASTDRVNTEAFF.